The 32 T cell receptor beta chains reported below all come from one sample, sequenced in a study of ipilimumab plus nivolumab after autologous stem cell transplantation. This table comes from immunoSEQ multiplex PCR, and its TCRdb copy is limited to in-frame clones, with some not included. The sample has some 87,000 clones; 83% are singletons. The starting material was PBMCs, obtained in a trial of ipilimumab plus nivolumab as post-transplant consolidation. Source of these receptors: a male donor with diffuse large B-cell lymphoma.

This clone showed up just a few times. This chain links TRBV27 with TRBJ2-7; 7 bases line up with TRBD1. The junction had 11 bases not matched to a gene; V was cut back by 6 bases and J by 6 bases. This CDR3 is 14 amino acids long. Germline lookup yields CDR1 MNHEY and CDR2 SMNVEV (reference sequence). In DNA form, the CDR3 reads TGTGCCAGCAGCCCAAGGGGGCAGGCCCGCGAGCAGTACTTC. This translates into CASSPRGQAREQYF.

The J gene is TRBJ1-2, the V gene TRBV7-2, with TRBD1 as a possible D gene (6 bases). V was pared by 2 bases and J by 4 bases, with 11 bases between. The V gene's germline CDR1 is SGHTA and CDR2 FQGNSA. CDR3 length equals 14 residues. The CDR3 region is CASSLYGGLYGYTF. The CDR3 DNA sequence: TGTGCCAGCAGCTTATATGGGGGGCTCTATGGCTACACCTTC.

The chain employs TRBV10-1 and TRBJ1-1; 7 bases are a match to TRBD1. V lost 7 bases and J lost 1; bases outside the gene matches: 3. Germline V gene data show CDR1 as WNHNN and CDR2 as SYGVQD (reference sequence). The length of the CDR3 is 13 residues. The CDR3 reads CASTDRWNTEAFF. CDR3 bases: TGCGCCAGCACGGACAGGTGGAACACTGAAGCTTTCTTT.

The chain has TRBV10-1 and TRBJ2-2, with TRBD2 identical over 13 bases. The germline gives CDR1 WNHNN, CDR2 SYGVQD (reference sequence). J lost 6 bases, V lost 2 bases, and 3 bases had no gene match. The CDR3 is 16 amino acids. CDR3 protein: CASSEPGLAGAGELFF. In nucleotides, the CDR3 is TGCGCCAGCAGTGAGCCTGGACTAGCGGGGGCCGGGGAGCTGTTTTTT.

The chain uses TRBV2 and TRBJ2-7; 7 bases match TRBD2. This CDR3 contains 15 residues. Germline CDR1 SNHLY, CDR2 FYNNEI. The V gene end was trimmed by 5 bases and the J gene end by 2 bases; junction bases not matched to a gene: 9. CDR3 nucleotides: TGTGCCAGCAGTCCGCTGGGGGGGAGCGCCTACGAGCAGTACTTC. Its protein product is CASSPLGGSAYEQYF.

The CDR3 DNA follows: TGTGCCAGCACCCACACCGTGAAAGCGTTGAACACTGAAGCTTTCTTT. Its translation: CASTHTVKALNTEAFF. V gene TRBV6-6 combines with J gene TRBJ1-1; no firm D call. V lost 7 bases, J lost 0 bases, and 18 bases lay in between. Per germline, CDR1 MNHNY and CDR2 SVGAGI (reference sequence). This CDR3 has 16 amino acids.

The count of this clone is one. This rearrangement joins TRBV5-4 to TRBJ2-5; D may be TRBD2 (6 bases). CDR3 length: 17 amino acids. Trimming cost V 4 bases and J 4 bases, with 23 bases left between them. The germline CDR1 and CDR2 sequences are SGHNT and YYREEE (reference sequence). In DNA, the CDR3 is TGTGCCAGCAGCCGTAGCTGGGACCTAGCGCCCAGAGAGACCCAGTACTTC. This codes for CASSRSWDLAPRETQYF.

The count of this clone is one. The chain has TRBV2 and TRBJ2-5; 9 bases agree with TRBD2. CDR1 SNHLY and CDR2 FYNNEI come from the germline V gene. V lost 6 bases, J lost 5 bases, and 10 bases stayed unmatched. The CDR3 is 15 amino acids. The CDR3 DNA sequence: TGTGCCAGCAGCCGAGGGACTAGCAATCGGGAGACCCAGTACTTC. This encodes CASSRGTSNRETQYF.

The chain carries TRBV2 and TRBJ2-2, with 7 bases identical to TRBD1. The length of the CDR3 is 16 residues. J lost 2 bases, V lost 6 bases, and 9 bases had no gene match. Per the germline V gene, CDR1 is SNHLY and CDR2 is FYNNEI. The DNA of the CDR3 is TGTGCCAGCAGAAACAGGGGTGCGAGAAACACCGGGGAGCTGTTTTTT. The encoded protein is CASRNRGARNTGELFF.

This chain uses TRBV4-1 with TRBJ2-3; 9 bases are a match to TRBD1. Germline V lookup: CDR1 MGHRA, CDR2 YSYEKL. CDR3 length: 17 amino acids. The V gene end was trimmed by 4 bases and the J gene end by 3 bases; junction bases not matched to a gene: 11. The CDR3 bases are TGCGCCAGCAGCCTTCGACAGGGGGTCGGTGGAACAGATACGCAGTATTTT. Its translation is CASSLRQGVGGTDTQYF.

This chain joins TRBV7-9 and TRBJ2-3; 9 bases line up with TRBD1. V trimming: 0 bases; J trimming: 2 bases; junction bases outside the gene matches: 3. The V gene's germline CDR1 is SEHNR and CDR2 FQNEAQ (reference sequence). CDR3 length: 16 residues. In DNA form, the CDR3 reads TGTGCCAGCAGCTTAGCCGGGACAGGGTTCACAGATACGCAGTATTTT. Protein sequence: CASSLAGTGFTDTQYF.

The genes are TRBV9 and TRBJ2-3; maybe TRBD1 (5 bases). There are 15 residues in the CDR3. Deletions cut 0 bases from V and 7 bases from J, with 15 bases between. CDR1 and CDR2 from the germline V gene are SGDLS and YYNGEE. The CDR3: CASSVEGASPNTQYF. CDR3 bases: TGTGCCAGCAGCGTAGAAGGGGCCTCCCCCAATACGCAGTATTTT.

CDR3 loop: CASKDRDRGITDTQYF. CDR3 coding DNA: TGTGCCAGTAAGGATAGGGACAGGGGGATCACAGATACGCAGTATTTT. The J gene is TRBJ2-3, the V gene TRBV19, with 11 bases that match TRBD1. The V gene's germline CDR1 is LNHDA and CDR2 SQIVND (reference sequence). This CDR3 contains 16 residues. Unmatched junction bases numbered 8, after V lost 7 bases and J lost 2 bases.

The V gene is TRBV6-5, the J gene TRBJ1-2; D remains unclear. V gave up 0 bases and J gave up 3 bases, with 8 bases separating them. The CDR3 runs 14 residues. Germline V gene data show CDR1 as MNHEY and CDR2 as SVGAGI. The chain's CDR3 is CASSYSTWDYGYTF. The CDR3 DNA sequence: TGTGCCAGCAGTTACTCGACGTGGGACTATGGCTACACCTTC.

The rearrangement uses TRBV5-1 and TRBJ1-2, with D possibly matching TRBD1 (6 bases). The V gene's germline CDR1 is SGHRS and CDR2 YFSETQ. CDR3 length: 14 residues. V lost 1 base and J 8 bases, leaving 15 bases between the germline ends. CDR3: CASSLSRGMGGYTF. DNA of the CDR3: TGCGCCAGCAGCTTGAGTAGGGGGATGGGAGGCTACACCTTC.

This chain joins TRBV5-1 and TRBJ2-5; D is undetermined. The CDR3 is 14 residues long. The V and J ends lost 6 bases and 1 base respectively, with 13 bases between them. Germline CDR1 reads SGHRS; CDR2 reads YFSETQ. The CDR3, as DNA: TGCGCCAGCACCAAGATGGGTGGCCAAGAGACCCAGTACTTC. This sequence encodes CASTKMGGQETQYF.

CDR3 bases: TGTGCCAGCAGTGAATTCCCATCGGTTGGGAGGCCCTCGTGGCTTAACTATGGCTACACCTTC. It translates to CASSEFPSVGRPSWLNYGYTF. The chain links TRBV6-1 to TRBJ1-2, with D unclear. Germline CDR1 and CDR2: MNHNS and SASEGT. Trimming removed 2 bases from V and 1 base from J, with 29 bases in between. CDR3 length: 21 amino acids.

This clone turned up a few times. The chain recombines TRBV13 with TRBJ1-6; tentatively, D is TRBD1 (5 bases). Germline-derived CDR1 and CDR2 are PRHDT and FYEKMQ (reference sequence). With 5 bases removed from V and 8 bases from J, the gap between germline ends came to 13 bases. The CDR3 consists of 14 residues. The chain's CDR3 is CASSKAGGYSPLHF. The CDR3 DNA follows: TGTGCCAGCAGCAAGGCGGGGGGGTATTCACCCCTCCACTTT.

This chain connects TRBV2 to TRBJ1-1, with D perhaps TRBD1 (6 bases). Germline V gene sequence: CDR1 SNHLY, CDR2 FYNNEI. V lost 6 bases and J lost 7, with 18 bases in between. This CDR3 spans 14 amino acids. In nucleotides, the CDR3 is TGTGCCAGCAGACGTCTCGACAGGTCCGGTGAAGCTTTCTTT. Translating gives CASRRLDRSGEAFF.

This rearrangement joins TRBV19 to TRBJ2-3; D remains ambiguous. V was pared by 3 bases and J by 1 base, with 8 bases between. CDR3 length: 14 amino acids. Germline CDR1 LNHDA, CDR2 SQIVND (reference sequence). Written as DNA, the CDR3 is TGTGCCAGTAGTATGGGCAGCGGCACAGATACGCAGTATTTT. This encodes CASSMGSGTDTQYF.

The gene calls are TRBV5-6 and TRBJ1-2; D possibly corresponds to TRBD1 (5 bases). V lost 0 bases and J lost 4, with 13 bases in between. Germline CDR1 SGHDT, CDR2 YYEEEE. The CDR3 has 15 residues. CDR3 in amino acids: CASSLGQGIFYGYTF. CDR3 in DNA: TGTGCCAGCAGCTTGGGGCAGGGAATTTTCTATGGCTACACCTTC. The whole variable domain, filled in from reference TRBV5-6 and TRBJ1-2, reads DAGVTQSPTHLIKTRGQQVTLRCSPKSGHDTVSWYQQALGQGPQFIFQYYEEEERQRGNFPDRFSGHQFPNYSSELNVNALLLGDSALYLCASSLGQGIFYGYTFGSGTRLTVV.

The rearrangement links TRBV7-3 to TRBJ2-3, with TRBD2 matching 11 bases. The CDR3 contains 15 residues. Per the germline V gene, CDR1 is SGHTA and CDR2 is FQGTGA. V shed 5 bases and J 0 bases; nucleotides not matched to a gene: 1. The CDR3 DNA is TGTGCCAGCAGCCGGACTAGCGGGAGCACAGATACGCAGTATTTT. Translating it yields CASSRTSGSTDTQYF.

CDR3 nucleotides: TGTGCCAGCAGCACCCTTGGTAGTGAAGCTTTCTTT. As protein: CASSTLGSEAFF. V usage is TRBV28 and J usage is TRBJ1-1; D unclear. Trimming cost V 6 bases and J 7 bases, with 12 bases left between them. Germline V lookup: CDR1 MDHEN, CDR2 SYDVKM. CDR3 length equals 12 residues.

This clone was found once. The chain uses TRBV5-4 and TRBJ2-1; 7 bases map to TRBD1. The CDR3 contains 17 residues. CDR1 and CDR2 from the germline V gene are SGHNT and YYREEE (reference sequence). J gave up 8 bases and V 5 bases, and 19 bases lay outside the gene matches. CDR3 bases: TGTGCCAGCAGTCCGGCTCCTACAGGGTCTCAGGGGGATGAGCAGTTCTTC. Translating gives CASSPAPTGSQGDEQFF. The full variable domain, in which reference TRBV5-4 and TRBJ2-1 provide the parts outside the CDR3, is ETGVTQSPTHLIKTRGQQVTLRCSSQSGHNTVSWYQQALGQGPQFIFQYYREEENGRGNFPPRFSGLQFPNYSSELNVNALELDDSALYLCASSPAPTGSQGDEQFFGPGTRLTVL.

This sequence joins TRBV5-1 and TRBJ1-2; 8 nucleotides agree with TRBD1. From germline, CDR1 is SGHRS and CDR2 YFSETQ. The V segment lost 4 bases and the J segment 8 bases; nucleotides outside the gene matches: 4. The CDR3 runs 12 residues. Here the CDR3 DNA reads TGCGCCAGCAGCCCGGACAGGGACGGCTACACCTTC. Translated: CASSPDRDGYTF.

The chain links TRBV30 to TRBJ1-1; no reliable D call. There are 14 residues in the CDR3. Between the trimmed V and J ends, which lost 1 base and 1 base, there was a span of 10 bases. The germline CDR1 and CDR2 sequences are GTSNPN and SVGIG (reference sequence). The CDR3 reads CAWSGGLRNTEAFF. Here the CDR3 DNA reads TGTGCCTGGAGTGGTGGGTTGCGGAACACTGAAGCTTTCTTT.

A single count supports this clone. The chain has TRBV6-5 and TRBJ1-5; D unclear. The CDR3 covers 14 residues. The germline gives CDR1 MNHEY, CDR2 SVGAGI. The V end lost 5 bases, the J end lost 0 bases, and 8 bases lay between the germline ends. CDR3 protein: CASSVTYSNQPQHF. The CDR3 DNA follows: TGTGCCAGCAGTGTAACCTATAGCAATCAGCCCCAGCATTTT.

The chain carries TRBV25-1 and TRBJ2-5, with 7 positions matching TRBD1. Germline CDR1 is MGHDK and CDR2 is SYGVNS. The CDR3 extends over 16 amino acids. V trimming: 4 bases; J trimming: 4 bases; junction bases outside the gene matches: 12. The CDR3 nucleotides read TGTGCCAGCAGTGTTAGTACAGGGGCGCAGGGAGAGACCCAGTACTTC. This codes for CASSVSTGAQGETQYF.

This chain joins TRBV7-2 and TRBJ2-5, with TRBD2 matching 13 bases. Germline V gene sequence: CDR1 SGHTA, CDR2 FQGNSA. The V gene end was trimmed by 5 bases and the J gene end by 5 bases; junction bases not matched to a gene: 8. This CDR3 is 16 amino acids long. CDR3 amino acids: CASSAQLAGGRETQYF. CDR3 DNA: TGTGCCAGCAGCGCCCAACTAGCGGGGGGGCGGGAGACCCAGTACTTC.

The CDR3 is CASSRGLTGELFF. CDR3 sequence (DNA): TGTGCCAGCTCTAGGGGGCTAACCGGGGAGCTGTTTTTT. The genes are TRBV7-3 and TRBJ2-2; 7 bases line up with TRBD1. V lost 8 bases, J lost 5 bases, and 5 bases stayed unmatched. Germline loops: CDR1 SGHTA, CDR2 FQGTGA. This CDR3 is 13 amino acids long.

This chain links TRBV5-1 with TRBJ1-1; perhaps TRBD1 as D (5 bases). The CDR3 is made up of 14 amino acids. Trimming cost V 2 bases and J 0 bases, with 8 bases left between them. Germline assignment: CDR1 SGHRS and CDR2 YFSETQ. In DNA, the CDR3 is TGCGCCAGCAGCTTCGGGGGTATGAACACTGAAGCTTTCTTT. This codes for CASSFGGMNTEAFF.

The V and J genes are TRBV14 and TRBJ1-3; possibly TRBD1 for D (5 bases). V was trimmed by 6 bases and J by 0 bases, leaving 9 bases between them. CDR1 and CDR2 (germline): SGHDN, FVKESK. CDR3 size: 14 residues. The CDR3 nucleotides are TGTGCCAGCAGGCCAGGGACCTCTGGAAACACCATATATTTT. This translates into CASRPGTSGNTIYF.